Following are 22 T cell receptor beta chains from one sample sequenced in a study of control samples from healthy donors and cancer patients. Profiling relied on immunoSEQ multiplex PCR, and the TCRdb table lists in-frame clones only, not all of them. The sample lists about 130,000 clones; about 94% were seen once. The sample consisted of blood. The receptors were sampled from a man aged 25 to 45 in good health.

V usage is TRBV19 and J usage is TRBJ1-4; D remains ambiguous. Germline V gives CDR1 LNHDA, CDR2 SQIVND (reference sequence). Trimming took 2 bases from V and 5 from J, leaving 0 bases between them. The CDR3 loop spans 11 amino acids. The CDR3 sequence: CASSINEKLFF. Here the CDR3 DNA reads TGTGCCAGTAGTATAAATGAAAAACTGTTTTTT.

Only one count was recorded for this clone. The chain links TRBV4-3 to TRBJ2-2; D remains unclear. The CDR3 loop spans 15 amino acids. Germline V lookup: CDR1 LGHNA, CDR2 YSLEER. The ends were cut back, 1 base at V and 3 bases at J, with 9 bases in the middle. The CDR3 sequence is CASSQGFSYTGELFF. Written as DNA, the CDR3 is TGCGCCAGCAGCCAAGGATTTTCGTACACCGGGGAGCTGTTTTTT.

J is TRBJ2-7 and V is TRBV5-1, with D unclear. Trimming left V 2 bases short and J 0 bases short, with 9 bases between. The length of the CDR3 is 14 residues. From germline, CDR1 is SGHRS and CDR2 YFSETQ. The CDR3 spells CASSFVPPSYEQYF. The CDR3 nucleotides are TGCGCCAGCAGCTTTGTTCCCCCCTCCTACGAGCAGTACTTC.

The rearrangement uses TRBV24-1 and TRBJ2-3; weak D call: TRBD1 (5 bases). CDR3 length: 13 residues. Trimming stripped 5 bases from V and 3 bases from J, with 8 bases between. Germline V CDR1 and CDR2: KGHDR, SFDVKD. DNA for the CDR3: TGTGCCACCAGTGTTAGGGGTACAGATACGCAGTATTTT. Translated, it gives CATSVRGTDTQYF.

The J gene is TRBJ2-1, the V gene TRBV28; D is unresolved. Germline CDR1 MDHEN, CDR2 SYDVKM. Trimming cost V 2 bases and J 6 bases, with 5 bases left between them. The CDR3 contains 12 residues. CDR3 coding DNA: TGTGCCAGCAGTTTAATCACCAATGAGCAGTTCTTC. Translation gives CASSLITNEQFF.

V and J are TRBV5-1 and TRBJ2-3; 7 bases match TRBD1. The ends lost 0 bases at V and 1 base at J; junction bases unmatched: 2. The CDR3 runs to 15 residues. The germline V gene encodes CDR1 SGHRS and CDR2 YFSETQ. The CDR3 reads CASSLEDRRTDTQYF. The CDR3 DNA follows: TGCGCCAGCAGCTTGGAGGACAGGCGCACAGATACGCAGTATTTT.

The chain joins TRBV19 to TRBJ1-2; D remains unclear. This CDR3 contains 11 residues. V was clipped by 6 bases and J by 4 bases, with 6 bases between them. Germline lookup yields CDR1 LNHDA and CDR2 SQIVND (reference sequence). The CDR3 DNA is TGTGCCAGTAGACGGGGCTATGGCTACACCTTC. Encoded protein: CASRRGYGYTF.

The chain couples TRBV7-2 to TRBJ2-1; no clear D gene. V lost 2 bases and J 0 bases, leaving 11 bases between the germline ends. The V gene's germline CDR1 is SGHTA and CDR2 FQGNSA. This CDR3 comprises 16 residues. In DNA form, the CDR3 reads TGTGCCAGCAGCTTACGGTCACTAAGCTCCTACAATGAGCAGTTCTTC. This codes for CASSLRSLSSYNEQFF.

The rearrangement links TRBV7-8 to TRBJ1-5; TRBD1 matches 11 bases. This CDR3 contains 18 residues. Trimming took 1 base from V and 0 from J; bases not matched to a gene: 5. Germline loops: CDR1 SGHVS, CDR2 FQNEAQ. The CDR3 DNA follows: TGTGCCAGCAGCTTAGGGACAGGGGGCCCCTATAGCAATCAGCCCCAGCATTTT. Translation gives CASSLGTGGPYSNQPQHF.

The gene calls are TRBV7-3 and TRBJ2-5; D perhaps matches TRBD2 (7 bases). This CDR3 region has 15 residues. Germline V lookup: CDR1 SGHTA, CDR2 FQGTGA. The V and J ends lost 2 bases and 3 bases respectively, with 13 bases between them. CDR3 coding DNA: TGTGCCAGCAGCTTAGCGGGGGCTGTTAAAGAGACCCAGTACTTC. Translating it yields CASSLAGAVKETQYF.

CDR3 protein: CASSAGGPTDTQYF. In DNA form, the CDR3 reads TGCGCCAGCAGCGCCGGGGGCCCCACAGATACGCAGTATTTT. V gene TRBV5-1 combines with J gene TRBJ2-3; D could derive from TRBD1 or TRBD2 (6 bases each). CDR1 is SGHRS, CDR2 YFSETQ, per germline. The CDR3 runs 14 residues. Trimming left V 4 bases short and J 2 bases short, with 11 bases between.

V and J are TRBV5-8 and TRBJ2-2; D is unclear. Germline CDR1 SGHTS, CDR2 YDEGEE. Trimming took 5 bases from V and 3 from J, leaving 5 bases between them. The CDR3 runs 12 residues. The DNA of the CDR3 is TGTGCCAGCAGTACAGACACCGGGGAGCTGTTTTTT. Its translation is CASSTDTGELFF.

The table lists this clone with a count of one. The rearrangement uses TRBV7-8 and TRBJ2-1, with TRBD2 matching 11 bases. Germline-derived CDR1 and CDR2 are SGHVS and FQNEAQ. This CDR3 contains 16 residues. Trimming at V came to 2 bases and at J to 8 bases, leaving 8 bases not matched to a gene. CDR3 sequence (DNA): TGTGCCAGCAGCTTATTGGCTAGCGGGGGGAAAGATGAGCAGTTCTTC. Amino acids: CASSLLASGGKDEQFF.

This clone was seen more than once but under ten times. The genes are TRBV29-1 and TRBJ2-3, with 9 positions matching TRBD1. V dropped 4 bases and J dropped 1; count of bases not matched to a gene: 9. Germline CDR1 SQVTM, CDR2 ANQGSEA. The CDR3 sequence is 16 residues long. The chain's CDR3 is CSVVAGRDRGTDTQYF. The CDR3 DNA is TGCAGCGTTGTAGCCGGCCGGGACAGGGGCACAGATACGCAGTATTTT.

This chain connects TRBV7-2 to TRBJ2-2; 10 bases align to TRBD1. Per germline, CDR1 SGHTA and CDR2 FQGNSA. Trimming at V came to 2 bases and at J to 3 bases, leaving 9 bases not matched to a gene. The CDR3 has 18 amino acids. The DNA for the CDR3 is TGTGCCAGCAGCTTAAGCGGGTGGGACAGGGGCTACACCGGGGAGCTGTTTTTT. This translates into CASSLSGWDRGYTGELFF. The variable domain in full, completed from reference TRBV7-2 and TRBJ2-2, reads GAGVSQSPSNKVTEKGKDVELRCDPISGHTALYWYRQSLGQGLEFLIYFQGNSAPDKSGLPSDRFSAERTGGSVSTLTIQRTQQEDSAVYLCASSLSGWDRGYTGELFFGEGSRLTVL.

The rearrangement uses TRBV27 and TRBJ1-4, with D possibly being TRBD1 (5 bases). In germline, CDR1 is MNHEY, CDR2 SMNVEV (reference sequence). Between the trimmed V and J ends, which lost 6 bases and 2 bases, there was a span of 10 bases. The CDR3 contains 14 residues. The CDR3 DNA reads TGTGCCAGCAGCAGGGTTCGCACTAATGAAAAACTGTTTTTT. It specifies CASSRVRTNEKLFF.

This clone was recorded once. The V gene is TRBV18, the J gene TRBJ2-7, with D uncertain. CDR3 length: 14 residues. Trimming stripped 4 bases from V and 3 bases from J, with 13 bases between. CDR1 and CDR2 (germline): KGHSH, LQKENI. As DNA, the CDR3 is TGTGCCAGCTCACATAGTCACTCCTACTACGAGCAGTACTTC. Translation gives CASSHSHSYYEQYF.

The rearrangement uses TRBV6-5 and TRBJ2-7; 8 nucleotides agree with TRBD1. Germline V CDR1 and CDR2: MNHEY, SVGAGI. The CDR3 covers 14 residues. Trimming removed 5 bases from V and 6 bases from J; junction bases left unmatched: 9. The CDR3 loop is CASSRRTGRGEQYF. For the CDR3, the DNA is TGTGCCAGCAGTCGACGGACAGGGCGCGGCGAGCAGTACTTC.

This chain uses TRBV3-1 (or the pseudogene TRBV3-2) with TRBJ1-3, with D hard to call. The CDR3 consists of 15 residues. Per the germline V gene, CDR1 is LGHDT and CDR2 is YNNKEL (reference sequence). V was trimmed by 5 bases and J by 4 bases, leaving 15 bases between them. The CDR3 reads CASSLAALGGNTIYF. The CDR3 nucleotides read TGTGCCAGCAGCTTGGCGGCTTTGGGAGGAAACACCATATATTTT.

CDR3 in DNA: TGTGCCAGTAGAATGGGGGGCAGGAACTATGGCTACACCTTC. It yields the protein CASRMGGRNYGYTF. This chain links TRBV19 with TRBJ1-2; possibly TRBD1 for D (6 bases). CDR1 is LNHDA, CDR2 SQIVND, per germline (reference sequence). The CDR3 runs to 14 residues. V was shortened by 6 bases and J by 2 bases, with 13 bases between the two germline ends.

The J gene is TRBJ1-1, the V gene TRBV5-1; 7 bases align to TRBD1. The J segment lost 8 bases and the V segment lost 4 bases, leaving 5 bases of the junction unmatched. The length of the CDR3 is 12 residues. Germline V gene sequence: CDR1 SGHRS, CDR2 YFSETQ. CDR3 DNA sequence: TGCGCCAGCAGCCCGGGGACAGAAGAAGCTTTCTTT. This encodes CASSPGTEEAFF.

The rearrangement joins TRBV30 to TRBJ2-5, with TRBD1 matching 7 bases. The CDR3 runs to 15 residues. V gave up 1 base and J gave up 2 bases; unmatched junction bases: 7. Germline CDR1 and CDR2: GTSNPN and SVGIG (reference sequence). CDR3 in DNA: TGTGCCTGGAGTGCTGGACAGGCTAGACAAGAGACCCAGTACTTC. It specifies CAWSAGQARQETQYF.